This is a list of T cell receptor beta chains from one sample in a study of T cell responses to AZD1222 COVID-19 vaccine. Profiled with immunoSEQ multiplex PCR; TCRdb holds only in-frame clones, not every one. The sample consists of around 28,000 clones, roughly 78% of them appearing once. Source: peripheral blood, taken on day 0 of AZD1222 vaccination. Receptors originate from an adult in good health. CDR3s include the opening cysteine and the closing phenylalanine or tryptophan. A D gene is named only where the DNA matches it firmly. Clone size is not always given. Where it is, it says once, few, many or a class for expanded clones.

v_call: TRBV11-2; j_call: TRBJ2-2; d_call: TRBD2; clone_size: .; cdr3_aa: CASSFSGGRTGELFF; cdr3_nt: TGTGCCAGCAGCTTTAGCGGGGGACGCACCGGGGAGCTGTTTTTT
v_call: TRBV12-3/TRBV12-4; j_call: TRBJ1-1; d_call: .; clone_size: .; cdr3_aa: CASSLPEYTEAFF; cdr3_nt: TGTGCCAGCAGTTTACCGGAATACACTGAAGCTTTCTTT
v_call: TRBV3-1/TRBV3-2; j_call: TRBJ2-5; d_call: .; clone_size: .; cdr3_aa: CASSQRGPETQYF; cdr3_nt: TGTGCCAGCAGCCAGCGGGGGCCGGAGACCCAGTACTTC
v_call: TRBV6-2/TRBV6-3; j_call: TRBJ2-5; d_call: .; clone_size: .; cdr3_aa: CASSPGAQRFGETQYF; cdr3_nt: TGTGCCAGCAGCCCTGGCGCCCAAAGGTTCGGAGAGACCCAGTACTTC
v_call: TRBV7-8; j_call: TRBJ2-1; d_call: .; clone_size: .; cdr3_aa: CASSSGLKSSYNEQFF; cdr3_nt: TGTGCCAGCAGCTCGGGTCTGAAGAGCTCCTACAATGAGCAGTTCTTC
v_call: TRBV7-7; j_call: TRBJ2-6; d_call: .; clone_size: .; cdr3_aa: CASSRKAKCPSRANVLTF; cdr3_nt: TGTGCCAGCAGCCGAAAAGCTAAGTGCCCAAGTCGGGCCAACGTCCTGACTTTC
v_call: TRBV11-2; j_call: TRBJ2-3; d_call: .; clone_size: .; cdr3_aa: CASSSQGADTQYF; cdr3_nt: TGTGCCAGCAGCTCACAGGGTGCAGATACGCAGTATTTT
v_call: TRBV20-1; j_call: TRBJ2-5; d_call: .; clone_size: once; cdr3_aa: CSASFPQTETQYF; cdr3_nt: TGCAGTGCTAGTTTTCCCCAGACGGAGACCCAGTACTTC
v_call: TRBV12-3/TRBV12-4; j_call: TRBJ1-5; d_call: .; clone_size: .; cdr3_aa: CASSLDGQPQHF; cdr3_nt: TGTGCCAGCAGTCTGGATGGTCAGCCCCAGCATTTT
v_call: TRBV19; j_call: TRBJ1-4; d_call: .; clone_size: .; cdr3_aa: CASSISLATNEKLFF; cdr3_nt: TGTGCCAGTAGTATAAGTTTAGCAACTAATGAAAAACTGTTTTTT
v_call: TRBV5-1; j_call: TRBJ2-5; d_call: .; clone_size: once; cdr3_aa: CASSLFGAPHETQYF; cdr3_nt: TGCGCCAGCAGCTTGTTTGGGGCCCCGCATGAGACCCAGTACTTC
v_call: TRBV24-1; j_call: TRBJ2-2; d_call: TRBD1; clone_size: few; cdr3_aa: CATSDSDRDTGELFF; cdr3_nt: TGTGCCACCAGTGATTCCGACAGGGACACCGGGGAGCTGTTTTTT
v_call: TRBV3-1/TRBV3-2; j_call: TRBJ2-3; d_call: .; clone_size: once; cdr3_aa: CASSPQGITDTQYF; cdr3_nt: TGTGCCAGCAGCCCGCAGGGGATCACAGATACGCAGTATTTT
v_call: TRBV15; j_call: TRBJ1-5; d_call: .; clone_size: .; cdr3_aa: CATSRSGQIYSNQPQHF; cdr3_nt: TGTGCCACCAGCAGATCAGGACAAATTTATAGCAATCAGCCCCAGCATTTT
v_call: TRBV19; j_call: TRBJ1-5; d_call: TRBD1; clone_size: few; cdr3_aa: CASSMGRGQNQPQHF; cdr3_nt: TGTGCCAGTAGTATGGGCAGGGGGCAGAATCAGCCCCAGCATTTT
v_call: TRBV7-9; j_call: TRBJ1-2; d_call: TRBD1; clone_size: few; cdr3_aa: CASSTGQAGYTF; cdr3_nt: TGTGCCAGCAGCACAGGACAGGCCGGCTACACCTTC
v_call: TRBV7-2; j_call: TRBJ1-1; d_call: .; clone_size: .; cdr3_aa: CASSLGGGNTEAFF; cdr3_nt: TGTGCCAGCAGCTTAGGCGGTGGGAACACTGAAGCTTTCTTT
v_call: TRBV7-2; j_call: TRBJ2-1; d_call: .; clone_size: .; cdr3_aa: CASSLGWSGVEQFF; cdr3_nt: TGTGCCAGCAGCTTGGGTTGGTCGGGGGTAGAGCAGTTCTTC
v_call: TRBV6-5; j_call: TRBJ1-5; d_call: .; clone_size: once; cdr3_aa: CASIRGASNQPQHF; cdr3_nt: TGTGCCAGCATTCGGGGGGCGTCCAATCAGCCCCAGCATTTT
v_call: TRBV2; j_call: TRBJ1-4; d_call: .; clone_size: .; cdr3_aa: CASITHPDEKLFF; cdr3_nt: TGTGCCAGCATTACCCACCCGGATGAAAAACTGTTTTTT
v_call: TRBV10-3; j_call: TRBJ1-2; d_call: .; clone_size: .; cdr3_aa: CAIARDNYGYTF; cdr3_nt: TGTGCCATCGCCCGAGATAACTATGGCTACACCTTC
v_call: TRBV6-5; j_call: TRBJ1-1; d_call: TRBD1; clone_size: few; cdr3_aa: CASQTGWNTEAFF; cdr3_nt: TGTGCCAGTCAGACAGGGTGGAACACTGAAGCTTTCTTT
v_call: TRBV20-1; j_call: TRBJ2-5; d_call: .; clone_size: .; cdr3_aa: CSAKRRETQYF; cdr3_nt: TGCAGTGCCAAAAGACGGGAGACCCAGTACTTC
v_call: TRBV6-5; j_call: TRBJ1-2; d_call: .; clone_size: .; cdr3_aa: CASTGRAQDYGYTF; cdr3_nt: TGTGCCAGCACGGGGAGGGCTCAGGACTATGGCTACACCTTC
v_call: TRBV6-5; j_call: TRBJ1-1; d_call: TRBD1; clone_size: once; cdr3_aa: CASSSRGGGTEAFF; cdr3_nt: TGTGCCAGCAGTAGCAGGGGGGGAGGCACTGAAGCTTTCTTT
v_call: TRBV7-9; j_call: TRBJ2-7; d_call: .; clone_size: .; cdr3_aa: CASSSLPEQYF; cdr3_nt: TGTGCCAGCAGCTCACTACCGGAGCAGTACTTC
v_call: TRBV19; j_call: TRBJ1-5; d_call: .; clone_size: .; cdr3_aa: CASSMPLFLGGDQPQHF; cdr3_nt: TGTGCCAGTAGTATGCCCCTCTTTTTGGGGGGGGATCAGCCCCAGCATTTT
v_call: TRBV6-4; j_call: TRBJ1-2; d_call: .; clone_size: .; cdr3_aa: CASSAGINYGYTF; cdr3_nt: TGTGCCAGCAGTGCTGGGATTAACTATGGCTACACCTTC
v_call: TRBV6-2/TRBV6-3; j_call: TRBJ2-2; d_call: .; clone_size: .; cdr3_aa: CASSYERGLSGELFF; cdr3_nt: TGTGCCAGCAGTTACGAGAGGGGCCTTAGCGGGGAGCTGTTTTTT
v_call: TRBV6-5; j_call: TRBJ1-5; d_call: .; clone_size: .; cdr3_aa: CASTWGINQPQHF; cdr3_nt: TGTGCCAGCACCTGGGGGATAAATCAGCCCCAGCATTTT
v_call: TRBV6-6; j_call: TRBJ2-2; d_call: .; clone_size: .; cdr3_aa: CASRDGRNTGELFF; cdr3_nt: TGTGCCAGCAGAGACGGGAGAAACACCGGGGAGCTGTTTTTT
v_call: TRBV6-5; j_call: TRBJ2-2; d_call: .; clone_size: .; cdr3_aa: CASSYIGTGELFF; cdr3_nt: TGTGCCAGCAGTTACATTGGCACCGGGGAGCTGTTTTTT
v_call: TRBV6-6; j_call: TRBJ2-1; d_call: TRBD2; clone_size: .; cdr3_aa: CASSVAGGEQFF; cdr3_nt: TGTGCCAGCAGCGTAGCGGGAGGCGAGCAGTTCTTC
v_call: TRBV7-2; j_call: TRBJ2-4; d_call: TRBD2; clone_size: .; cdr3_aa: CASSLAGGIAKNIQYF; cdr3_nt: TGTGCCAGCAGTTTAGCGGGGGGGATAGCCAAAAACATTCAGTACTTC
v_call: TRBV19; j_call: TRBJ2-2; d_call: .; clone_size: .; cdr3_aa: CASSIGARTFTGELFF; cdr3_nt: TGTGCCAGTAGTATAGGGGCAAGGACATTCACCGGGGAGCTGTTTTTT
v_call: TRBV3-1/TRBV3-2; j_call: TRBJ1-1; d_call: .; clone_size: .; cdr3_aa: CASSDDREAAFF; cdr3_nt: TGTGCCAGCAGCGACGACAGAGAAGCAGCTTTCTTT
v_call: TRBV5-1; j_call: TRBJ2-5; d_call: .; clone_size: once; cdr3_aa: CASARFSGREETQYF; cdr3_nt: TGCGCCAGCGCAAGATTCTCGGGCAGGGAAGAGACCCAGTACTTC